The 6 T cell receptor beta chains presented below share a single source sample, sequenced in a study of spatial heterogeneity in lung cancer. Each CDR3 protein is one row after TCRdb ran MiXCR on the 5' RACE reads. The sample holds roughly 9,900 distinct CDR3 sequences, about 8.6% seen once. This sample's time point: sample taken at primary tumor resection. Tumor, nontumor lung or frozen PBMC supplied whole RNA that was sequenced unsorted. Specimen: PBMCs, collected at surgery. The origin of the receptors is a male donor with early-stage non-small cell lung cancer.

This clonotype was seen repeatedly, ten times or more. The V gene is TRBV5-1, the J gene TRBJ1-1; D gene uncertain. The germline V gene has CDR1 SGHRS and CDR2 YFSETQ. V was trimmed by 1 base and J by 7 bases, leaving 14 bases between them. CDR3 length: 14 amino acids. CDR3 nucleotide sequence: TGCGCCAGCAGCTTGTTCTCAGGAGGCCTTGAAGCTTTCTTT. Amino acid sequence: CASSLFSGGLEAFF.

Ten or more counts support this clonotype. This rearrangement joins TRBV13 to TRBJ2-5, with 12 bases fitting TRBD2. This CDR3 comprises 16 residues. J lost 3 bases, V lost 4 bases, and 6 bases had no gene match. From germline, CDR1 is PRHDT and CDR2 FYEKMQ (reference sequence). CDR3 sequence (DNA): TGTGCCAGCAGCTACGGACTAGCGGGGAAGGAAGAGACCCAGTACTTC. Its translation: CASSYGLAGKEETQYF.

The table lists this clonotype with many counts. The rearrangement joins TRBV5-6 to TRBJ2-7; TRBD2 is a possible D gene (6 bases). Germline values: CDR1 SGHDT, CDR2 YYEEEE. The CDR3 sequence is 13 residues long. Trimming took 0 bases from V and 2 from J, leaving 6 bases between them. CDR3 sequence reads: CASSLGTTYEQYF. CDR3 nucleotide sequence: TGTGCCAGCAGCTTGGGGACTACCTACGAGCAGTACTTC. The full variable domain, rest sourced from reference TRBV5-6 and TRBJ2-7, is DAGVTQSPTHLIKTRGQQVTLRCSPKSGHDTVSWYQQALGQGPQFIFQYYEEEERQRGNFPDRFSGHQFPNYSSELNVNALLLGDSALYLCASSLGTTYEQYFGPGTRLTVT.

This clonotype was seen many times. The chain has TRBV19 and TRBJ1-6; D may be TRBD1 (5 bases). The CDR3 runs to 15 residues. V was pared by 8 bases and J by 7 bases, with 18 bases between. Germline CDR1 and CDR2: LNHDA and SQIVND (reference sequence). Here the CDR3 DNA reads TGTGCCAGTCGACCCACGGGCAGGACAAATTCACCCCTCCACTTT. It specifies CASRPTGRTNSPLHF.

This chain connects TRBV4-1 to TRBJ1-5; a possible D gene is TRBD1 (5 bases). Germline V CDR1 and CDR2: MGHRA, YSYEKL. The CDR3 extends over 14 amino acids. V was shortened by 0 bases and J by 6 bases, with 9 bases between the two germline ends. CDR3 bases: TGCGCCAGCAGCCAAGAGGAGACAGCTCAGCCCCAGCATTTT. Its protein is CASSQEETAQPQHF.

This clonotype was seen only a few times. The chain joins TRBV12-3 or TRBV12-4 to TRBJ2-1; the match to TRBD2 covers 12 bases. Germline trimming cut 2 bases from V and 8 bases from J; bases unmatched to any gene: 10. The CDR3 covers 17 residues. CDR3 nucleotide sequence: TGTGCCAGCAGTTTATCGACTAGCGGGAGATATCCGTATGAGCAGTTCTTC. As protein: CASSLSTSGRYPYEQFF.